The following is a T cell receptor (beta chain) sequence with its context. This entry belongs to a study of control samples from healthy donors and cancer patients. Generated by immunoSEQ multiplex PCR, the TCRdb table keeps only in-frame clones and is missing some. The sample includes 65,000 to 100,000 clones, roughly 86% of them seen just once. The V end lost 5 bases, the J end lost 6 bases, and 12 bases lay between the germline ends. Germline V lookup: CDR1 SGHTA, CDR2 FQGNSA. This CDR3 is built from 13 residues. The clonotype comes from a man aged 45 to 65 in good health. The sample was blood. The V gene is TRBV7-2, the J gene TRBJ2-3, with D unresolved. The CDR3 DNA reads as TGTGCCAGCAGCGGAAGACAAGCTGATACGCAGTATTTT. Protein: CASSGRQADTQYF.